Detailed here is one T cell receptor (beta chain). Its antigen target is currently unknown. Qualities for individual bases were not recorded, and no much larger clone is one base off. Library preparation used the immunoSEQ multiplex PCR assay. For the multiplex PCR, a mixture combining 60 forward primers for TCR Vbeta segments and 13 reverse primers for TCR Jbeta segments was used. A multiplex PCR assay on genomic DNA amplified the CDR3 region of rearranged TCR beta genes. Amplified TCR beta libraries were sequenced as 87-base-pair reads on the Illumina HiSeq System. In the paper's pipeline: Across the 500 to 850 repertoires, a later analysis counted 80 million or so unique TCR beta chains, roughly 11 million of which were shared by at least two donors. To remove PCR and sequencing errors, raw reads were error-corrected and collapsed into unique sequences using a nearest-neighbor algorithm that merged closely related sequences. To assign V, D and J gene segments, CDR3 sequences were aligned to IMGT reference sequences. For a sequence to be retained, a match of at least six nucleotides was required to both a V gene segment and a J gene segment. A rearrangement was called productive if the CDR3 had no stop codons and remained in frame with V and J, and every other rearrangement was called non-productive. Following IMGT convention, CDR3 was defined as the stretch from the second conserved V-encoded cysteine to the conserved J-encoded phenylalanine. The earlier analysis of roughly 590 of the donors excluded sequences that lacked an unambiguous match to a single V gene segment. In an earlier analysis of a few hundred of the donors, V segments were called functional above 56.7% productive rearrangements and were called segregating when the between-donor standard deviation exceeded 5%. A statistical classification framework was built to diagnose cytomegalovirus status from the catalog of TCR beta chain sequences. In a later analysis, TCR nucleotide sequences were compared against IMGT/GENE-DB human TR gene sequences so that V and J genes could be assigned. A later analysis assigned CDR3 sequences and most-parsimonious VDJ recombination scenarios with the TCRdist pipeline. In a later analysis, each TCR beta chain was defined by its CDR3 amino acid sequence together with its V-gene family, and reads lacking a unique V-gene family were excluded. As a way to deal with suspected cross-contamination and a sequencing artifact, a later analysis dropped 450 to 600 nucleotide sequences that were highly shared and had low generation probability. A later analysis calculated a clonal expansion index for each public chain from normalized within-repertoire ranks of inferred template counts. A later analysis computed generation probabilities with a VDJ recombination model fitted to out-of-frame rearrangements, and checked the results against IGoR. Hypergeometric tests were used in a later analysis to score TCR-TCR, TCR-HLA and TCR-CMV co-occurrence, with a repertoire-size bias correction applied to the TCR pairs. To estimate false discovery rates, a later analysis permuted the HLA or CMV assignments 20 times. In a later analysis, co-occurring TCRs were grouped using DBSCAN, and TCRdist sequence similarity was added for clustering within HLA-allele-positive subsets. Co-occurrence clustering excluded repertoires with fewer than 30,000 or more than 120,000 public chains, plus five with anomalous nucleotide sharing. Held by TCRdb, this immuneACCESS table contains in-frame sequences only and omits some clones. Under half of the omission traces to an unresolved V gene where checked; the cause of the rest is unknown. V, J and clone size are those of that table, while D and trimming were read from the DNA. This sample is represented by fewer than 150,000 clones; 70% to 75% of them were singletons. 1.5% to 2% of the sample belongs to the ten largest clones.

The data originate from a study of cytomegalovirus exposure and HLA in healthy donors (dated by TCRdb to about 2017). As for the study more broadly: According to an earlier analysis of around 600 of the donors, some 170 million T cells yielded approximately 120 million unique TCR beta sequences and 276 Gb of sequence data. An early release that covered about 640 HLA-typed donors contained around 300 gigabases of sequencing data and about 93 million unique TCR sequences. Of the roughly 400 genotyped donors, over 80% were placed in the genetic ancestry cluster associated with self-reported Caucasian donors. The study aimed to test whether cataloging public T cell receptors could reveal signatures of past pathogen exposure. The T cell repertoires of under 700 subjects were profiled by immunosequencing and related to cytomegalovirus serostatus. A separate validation cohort of about 110 different subjects was used in addition to the roughly 700-subject first cohort. To predict cytomegalovirus infection status, the study brought together high-throughput TCR immunosequencing, statistical association of individual TCRs with disease status, and machine learning. In a later analysis, previously published TCR beta repertoires from hundreds of donors were re-analyzed and high-resolution HLA genotyping was added so that TCR occurrence patterns could be studied. Rather than using new phenotypic data, the later analysis identified candidate immune exposures from TCR beta sequences and from how often those sequences occurred across donors. In an earlier analysis of 587 of the donors, high-throughput TCR beta sequencing was used to judge whether each TCR beta V gene segment behaved as functional or pseudogenic. Donor age, sex, ethnicity and CMV serostatus were compiled alongside the repertoire data. Genome-wide SNP genotypes for about three fifths of the roughly 700 donors were used in a later genetic analysis, which treated that subset as a discovery cohort. Every discovery cohort repertoire had been produced on one sequencing platform. Class I and class II HLA loci were covered by the typing at four-digit resolution. Typing coverage differed by locus: A, B, C, DRB1 and DQB1 were typed in about 620-640 donors, DQA1 in roughly 500, DPA1 in approximately 610, and DPB1 in roughly 450. A handful of DR-DQ haplotypes were handled as single units for association and clustering because linkage in the cohort was strong. Among about 400 genotyped donors of the cohort, an average of about 220,000 unique TCR beta nucleotide sequences was sequenced per donor, of which about 19% were non-productive. Study-level results and caveats: A later analysis reported that several top co-occurrence clusters appeared linked to parvovirus B19, influenza, CMV and Epstein-Barr virus. Broadly in line with IMGT annotations, most TCR beta V segments showed up in productive rearrangements about 87% or about 30% of the time in an earlier analysis of under 700 of the donors. Roughly uniform sequencing depth across donors was assumed in presence/absence analyses, although this assumption may not hold. While some public TCRs were present in many individuals, most TCR sequences turned up only very rarely across donors. According to a later analysis, most CMV-associated TCR beta chains appeared to be HLA-restricted, and the HLA associations seemed to be driven largely by CMV exposure. At a false discovery rate of 0.05, a later analysis linked under 20,000 TCR beta sequences to specific HLA alleles. When HLA alleles, especially DR and DQ, strongly co-occurred, TCR associations were difficult to assign to individual alleles. The study listed 150 to 200 TCR beta chains as associated with cytomegalovirus. Compared with the roughly 670-donor mean, donors in an Asian-associated ancestry cluster had fewer N-insertions in productive TCRs, according to a later genetic analysis. A further reported finding was that TCR beta sequences accurately predicted the HLA-A and HLA-B alleles for most subjects in the first cohort. Only TCR beta chains were sequenced in this cohort, and the absence of alpha or paired-chain data limited detectable features. In a later analysis, the rate of TCR association differed among HLA loci, with DRB1 alleles having the most associated TCRs and HLA-C alleles having the fewest. Correlated functional status among segregating V segments might be attributable to linkage disequilibrium, but an unknown experimental factor could not be ruled out. In a later analysis, HLA-associated TCR beta chains showed more clonal expansion and lower generation probabilities than non-associated chains that were equally common. Immune exposure information for the cohort was limited to CMV serostatus. Some IMGT-functional V segments, including TRBV6-2 and TRBV6-3, could not be told apart with the 87-base-pair reads, so those segments were excluded. Seventeen rarely observed V segments, including chromosome 9 orphons, were excluded from the earlier analysis of approximately 600 of the donors because counts were too low. In vitro tests confirmed that a few of the cytomegalovirus-associated TCR beta chains recognize cytomegalovirus antigens. Because HLA typing was unavailable for some donors at each locus, only the typed subset was used in association tests. V-gene and J-gene trimming of TCR beta chains was associated with a missense DCLRE1C variant in a later genetic analysis, and the association was replicated in an independent cohort. A group of highly shared sequence variants was considered likely to be a technical artifact of the sequencing pipeline. The authors suggested that the approach could potentially be extended to other disease states and immunological phenotypes. The classifier was reported to diagnose cytomegalovirus status with high specificity and sensitivity in both the original cohort and the validation cohort.

The cohort consisted of hundreds of healthy bone marrow donors. All cohort members were sampled while nominally healthy, although unrecorded immune exposures were likely present. The donor tested CMV seronegative, placing the donor among the 350 or so seronegative members of the cohort. Every donor gave a peripheral blood sample, and the peripheral blood mononuclear cells from that sample were used for TCR beta sequencing. The Qiagen DNeasy Blood Extraction Kit was used to extract genomic DNA from the blood cell samples. Trimmed from V: 5 bases; trimmed from J: 4 bases; junction bases lacking a gene match: 8. The CDR3, cysteine through phenylalanine, is 14 amino acids long. Left in the record is the CDR3 DNA by itself, 42 bases read in frame from the first base. CDR1 and CDR2 are read off the germline V gene (reference sequence) as GTSNPN and SVGIG.

Recombination joined TRBV30 with TRBJ1-3; TRBD1 matches 7 bases in the middle. The sequenced sample consisted of PBMCs. This sequence was found in a woman aged 25 to 39 in good health and CMV-seronegative. CDR3 loop: CAWDRVNRGNTIYF. The DNA sequence reads TGTGCCTGGGACAGGGTAAACAGAGGAAACACCATATATTTT. When the CDR3 is completed using the reference TRBV30 and TRBJ1-3 genes on either side, the full variable domain is SQTIHQWPATLVQPVGSPLSLECTVEGTSNPNLYWYRQAAGRGLQLLFYSVGIGQISSEVPQNLSASRPQDRQFILSSKKLLLSDSGFYLCAWDRVNRGNTIYFGEGSWLTVV.